This is a list of T cell receptor beta chains from one sample in a study of control samples from healthy donors and cancer patients. Libraries were prepared by immunoSEQ multiplex PCR; TCRdb keeps only in-frame clonotypes and omits some of them. This table has 150,000 to 160,000 clones, nearly 95% appearing once. Sample: blood. These receptors came from a man aged 50-60 years in good health. The conserved cysteine and the conserved F or W are not part of the CDR3 here. Size is omitted from some rows. Given values are once, few, many or a class for expanded clones.

V gene,J gene,clone size,CDR3 protein
TRBV2,TRBJ1-2,NA,ASSEMGSYGYT
TRBV4-1,TRBJ2-1,NA,ASSQESDRYNEQF
TRBV28,TRBJ1-5,NA,ASSLGDRGQPQH
TRBV5-5,TRBJ2-7,NA,ASSWGVAYEQY
TRBV5-1,TRBJ2-3,NA,ASSKESGRKDTQY
TRBV28,TRBJ1-6,NA,ASSLGGSYNSPLH
TRBV10-2,TRBJ2-6,once,ASREDWGAGANVLT
TRBV19,TRBJ2-7,NA,ASKRGQNYEQY
TRBV19,TRBJ2-1,NA,AIGRHEQF
TRBV5-1,TRBJ2-5,NA,ASSYQGEETQY
TRBV7-3,TRBJ2-1,NA,ASSQGPPYNEQF
TRBV5-1,TRBJ2-1,NA,ASSLVAGVSYNEQF
TRBV10-3,TRBJ1-1,NA,AISVLQGTEAF
TRBV29-1,TRBJ2-1,NA,SVEVVSFGEQF
TRBV5-1,TRBJ2-7,once,ASSSSGGASYEQY
TRBV18,TRBJ1-1,NA,ASSPPALGTEAF
TRBV5-1,TRBJ1-2,NA,ASSLAGTGLQGYT